Only a few counts were recorded for the clone carrying this TCR beta chain. The antigen remains unidentified. Researchers used 5'RACE with constant-segment primers to make TCR alpha and TCR beta cDNA libraries that carry sample barcodes and UMIs. TCRdb re-analysed the 5' RACE reads in MiXCR, keeping a single row per CDR3 protein. The sample records 350,000 to 450,000 distinct CDR3 sequences, 20% being singletons. This specimen comes from a study of T-cell memory formation after mild COVID-19. The study's findings and limits: Mainly CM and EM harbored the contracting CD4+ clones; mainly EMRA harbored the CD8+ ones.

The CDR3 has 14 residues. Germline loops: CDR1 SGHVS, CDR2 FQNEAQ. The germline V and J ends were trimmed by 4 bases and 5 bases, with 14 bases remaining between them. The source is an adult woman who had mild COVID-19 (a few samples of this study predate the infection). Cell type and time point are not known. The specimen was PBMCs or a T cell subset sorted from them (not recorded which). This chain connects TRBV7-8 to TRBJ2-5; the D gene is possibly TRBD1 (7 bases). The CDR3 reads CASSSLQGRETQYF. The CDR3 nucleotides read TGTGCCAGCAGCTCATTACAGGGGAGGGAGACCCAGTACTTC. Full variable domain (outside the CDR3, taken from reference TRBV7-8 and TRBJ2-5): GAGVSQSPRYKVAKRGQDVALRCDPISGHVSLFWYQQALGQGPEFLTYFQNEAQLDKSGLPSDRFFAERPEGSVSTLKIQRTQQEDSAVYLCASSSLQGRETQYFGPGTRLLVL.